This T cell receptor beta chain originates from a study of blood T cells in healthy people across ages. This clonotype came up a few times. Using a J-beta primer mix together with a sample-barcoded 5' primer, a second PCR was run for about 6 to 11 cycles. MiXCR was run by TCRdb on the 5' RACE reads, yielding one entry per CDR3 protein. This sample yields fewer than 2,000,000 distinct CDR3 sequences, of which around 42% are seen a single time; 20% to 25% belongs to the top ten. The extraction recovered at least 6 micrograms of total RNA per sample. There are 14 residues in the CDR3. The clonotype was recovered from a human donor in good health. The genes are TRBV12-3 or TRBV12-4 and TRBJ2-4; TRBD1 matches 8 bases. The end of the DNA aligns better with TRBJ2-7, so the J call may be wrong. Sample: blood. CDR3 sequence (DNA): TGTGCCAGCAGACCCGGGACAGGTCCTTACGAGCAGTACTTC. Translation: CASRPGTGPYEQYF.